This T cell receptor beta chain is from a study of shared clonotypes between healthy human individuals. This clone was seen once. Its antigen is currently unknown. Study results and caveats: Blood was the only sampled material, and tissue repertoires likely differ.

The data were produced by immunoSEQ multiplex PCR, yet TCRdb's version contains in-frame clones alone and is incomplete. The sample shows about 2,100,000 clones, more than 85% of them seen only once. The ends were cut back, 5 bases at V and 5 bases at J, with 13 bases in the middle. This CDR3 region has 14 residues. Germline V gives CDR1 SEHNR, CDR2 FQNEAQ (reference sequence). Naive CD8 cells lacked CD45RO, underwent positive selection for CCR7 and left out terminally differentiated effector memory CD45RA+ cells. Material for sequencing was naive CD8+ T cells from PBMCs. The origin of this receptor is a man aged 18-30 years in good health. Some clones in this sample may be carry-over from other donors' samples. This rearrangement joins TRBV7-9 to TRBJ2-1; D gene uncertain. Here the CDR3 DNA reads TGTGCCAGCAGCAGCTTCAATAGGGACAATGAGCAGTTCTTC. Its protein product is CASSSFNRDNEQFF.